Below, one T cell receptor (beta chain) is given with its context. Its antigen is still unknown. No per-base quality is available; no much larger clone lies one base away. Survey-level immunoSEQ TCR-beta sequencing was performed on DNA from CEF-cultured naive and memory CD4+ T cells. Regarding the original processing steps: During preprocessing, nonproductive sequences were removed, along with CDR3s that did not begin with C, did not end with F or W, or were shorter than 7 amino acids. Antigen-specific clonotypes were called with the MANAFEST web app on the basis of expansion relative to the reference and to other culture wells. A clone counted as positive if significantly expanded in 2 of 3 replicate wells versus the reference culture at FDR below 0.05. A further requirement for positive clones was significant expansion compared with all other tandem wells, along with an odds ratio above 5. Cultured and uncultured naive and memory CD4+ repertoires were searched for CDR3s previously identified as spike- and CEF-reactive. After three terminal residues were trimmed from each end, CDR3 homology was quantified as pairwise Levenshtein distance using the stringdist R package. TCRdb mirrors the immuneACCESS table, restricted to in-frame sequences. Some clones are absent from its copies; in checked studies, under half trace to an unresolved V gene, and the reason for the others is unknown. V and J calls and clone size come straight from that table; D and trimming were deduced from the DNA. This sample comprises roughly 41,000 clones, approximately 82% of them detected only once. The ten largest make up 4.5% of the sample.

The cysteine opens and the phenylalanine closes a CDR3 of 12 amino acids. Only the CDR3 DNA stays, 36 bases, in frame from base 1. V is shortened by 2 bases, J by 5 bases, and the region joining them spans 6 bases. The germline V gene (reference sequence) sets CDR1 to LGHDT and CDR2 to YNNKEL. These data are taken from a study of CD4 T cells in relation to SARS-CoV-2 and coronaviruses (dated by TCRdb to the early 2020s). A note on the overall study: In the ViraFEST assay, PBMCs were grown with antigen for nine to eleven days, and TCR beta CDR3s were then sequenced to identify antigen-specific clonal expansions. Across all 12 patients in the convalescent cohort, the median age was roughly 36 years, with a range of roughly 20 to 80 years. The Adaptive Biotechnologies TCR-sequencing kit was used to sequence samples from three pre-COVID donors and the naive versus memory experiments, whereas other data were Illumina-based. The approximately 12 convalescent patients included 8 males and 4 females; two subjects were Hispanic. Using patient-derived lymphoblastoid cell lines, the shared crossreactive spike epitopes were mapped to their HLA restriction. Memory CD4+ T cell crossreactivity between SARS-CoV-2 and common cold coronavirus spike proteins was assessed at the TCR clonotype level in the study. For other donors in the study, expansion assays were sequenced with a different, Illumina-based TCR-beta assay. Overall results and qualifications from the work: No donor contributed both pre-pandemic and post-infection samples, which limited tracing the source of pre-existing responses. About 65% of donors had memory CD4+ clonotypes that crossrecognized SARS-CoV-2 and at least one common cold coronavirus spike. Crossreactivity analysis centred on spike protein, so crossreactivity against other viral proteins was not assessed. The study was limited by small numbers of patients and tested TCRs. Sequencing naive versus memory cells indicated that the assay picks up memory recall responses, not primary responses primed during culture. Compared with monoreactive clones, crossreactive clones had significantly weaker SARS-CoV-2-driven expansion, a result consistent with antigenic imprinting.

Naive and memory CD4+ T cells were separated from cryopreserved PBMCs by CD4 enrichment followed by EasySep naive CD4+ T cell enrichment. For around nine days, sorted naive or memory CD4+ T cells (around 100,000) were cultured at a 1:1 ratio with T cell-depleted PBMCs and CEF peptides. Triplicate replicate wells were generally used for each peptide culture condition. PBMCs were isolated from leukapheresis product or whole blood by Ficoll-Paque PLUS gradient centrifugation. PBMCs were either used fresh in the expansion assay or cryopreserved at -140 degrees C. The QIAamp Micro DNA Kit was used to extract genomic DNA from the CD4+ T cells.

This sequence was found in an adult with COVID-19. The chain links TRBV3-1 (or the pseudogene TRBV3-2) with TRBJ2-5; the D gene cannot be resolved reliably. The sample comprised naive CD4+ T cells from PBMCs, cultured in vitro. What this sample's cell subset or site label stands for: naive CD4+ T cells isolated by negative enrichment. The nucleotide sequence is TGTGCCAGCAGCCAATCCGGGGAGACCCAGTACTTC. This codes for CASSQSGETQYF.